This TCR beta chain emerged from a study of blood T cells in healthy people across ages. Study in general: There was about one barcoded beta molecule captured by template switching per two T cells. Study-wide findings and caveats: Diversity was estimated from one million T cells, and these estimates were considered underestimates.

The second PCR ran about 7 to 12 cycles with a sample-barcoded 5' primer and J-beta primers. TCRdb called the 5' RACE reads again in MiXCR, with one record for every CDR3 protein. The data show around 1,700,000 distinct CDR3 sequences, over 25% seen once. CDR1 and CDR2 from the germline V gene are SGHVS and FQNEAQ. The CDR3 has 16 amino acids. This clonotype has only a few counts. What it recognizes is unknown. Mismatch with germline at one junction end may stem from a read error. The source is a young woman in good health. Sequenced: blood. This chain joins TRBV7-8 and TRBJ2-1; D is possibly TRBD1 or TRBD2 (6 bases each). The CDR3 loop is CASSPPGAQLYSEQFF. The CDR3 bases are TGTGCCAGCAGCCCGCCGGGGGCGCAACTCTACAGTGAGCAGTTCTTC.